This T cell receptor beta chain was sequenced in a study of shared clonotypes between healthy human individuals. The study, taken as a whole, reports: Rarefaction indicated that sorted-subset sequencing remained incomplete although depth was large.

V lost 9 bases and J 7 bases, leaving 18 bases between the germline ends. Germline values: CDR1 MNHEY, CDR2 SMNVEV (reference sequence). This CDR3 has 14 amino acids. Authors' data handling: ImmunoSEQ supplied junction-only sequences lacking quality scores, so filtering was different. The protocol was immunoSEQ multiplex PCR, while the TCRdb copy is restricted to in-frame clones and leaves out a portion. That table supplies the V and J calls and clone size; D and trimming were determined from the DNA. This sample yields roughly 1,500,000 clones, of which around 98.5% are seen a single time; over 0.3% belongs to the top ten. This clone was found once. Its antigen is not identified.

The gene calls are TRBV27 and TRBJ1-4, with D possibly TRBD1 on 5 matching bases. Sequences were obtained from naive CD4+ T cells sorted from blood. Sample subset: CD45RA+ positively selected. This clonotype was obtained from a man aged 25-45 years in good health. In DNA, the CDR3 is TGTGCCAGTCGCCCCGGGACTCTGGCTGAAAAACTGTTTTTT. Translated: CASRPGTLAEKLFF.